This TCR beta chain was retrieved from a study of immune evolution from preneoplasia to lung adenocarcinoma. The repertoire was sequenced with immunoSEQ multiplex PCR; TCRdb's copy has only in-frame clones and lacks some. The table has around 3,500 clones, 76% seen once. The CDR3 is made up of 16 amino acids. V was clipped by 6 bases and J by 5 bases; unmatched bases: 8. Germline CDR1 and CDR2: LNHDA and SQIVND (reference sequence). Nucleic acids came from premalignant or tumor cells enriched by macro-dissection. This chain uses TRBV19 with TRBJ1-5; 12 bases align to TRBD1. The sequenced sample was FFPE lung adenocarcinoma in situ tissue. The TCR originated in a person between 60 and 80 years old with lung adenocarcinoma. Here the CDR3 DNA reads TGTGCCAGTAGCACAACCGGGACAGGGGGCCATCAGCCCCAGCATTTT. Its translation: CASSTTGTGGHQPQHF.